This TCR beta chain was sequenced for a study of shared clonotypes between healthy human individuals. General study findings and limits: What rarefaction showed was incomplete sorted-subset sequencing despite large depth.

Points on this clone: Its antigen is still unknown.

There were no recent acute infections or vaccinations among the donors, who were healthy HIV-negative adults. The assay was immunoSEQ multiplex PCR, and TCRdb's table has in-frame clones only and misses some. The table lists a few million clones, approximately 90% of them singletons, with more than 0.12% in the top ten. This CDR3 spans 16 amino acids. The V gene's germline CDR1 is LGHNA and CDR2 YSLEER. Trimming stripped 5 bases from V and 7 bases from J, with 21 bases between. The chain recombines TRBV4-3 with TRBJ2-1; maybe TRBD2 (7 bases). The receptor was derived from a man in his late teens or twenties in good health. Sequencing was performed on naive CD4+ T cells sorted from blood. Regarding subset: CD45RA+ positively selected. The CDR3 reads CASSLEQGGDPNEQFF. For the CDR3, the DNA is TGCGCCAGCAGCTTAGAACAGGGAGGGGACCCAAATGAGCAGTTCTTC.